The present T cell receptor (beta chain) was sequenced within a study of blood T cell repertoires in COVID-19. Study-level information: The cDNA or gDNA used as material had been derived from T cells, B-cell-depleted T cells, or PBMCs.

Trimming left V 7 bases short and J 5 bases short, with 14 bases between. This CDR3 is 13 amino acids long. In the original analysis: Scientists estimated how many nucleated cells there were by amplifying reference gene primers. TCRdb keeps only in-frame clones here, not all; method: immunoSEQ multiplex PCR. The D gene and trimming were derived from the DNA, and the V and J assignments and clone size from that table. The sample includes 200,000 or so clones, roughly 87% of them seen just once. Sample: peripheral blood. This receptor was taken from a man between 40 and 49 years old with active or convalescent COVID-19. The rearrangement uses TRBV12-3 or TRBV12-4 and TRBJ1-2; no reliable D call. The CDR3 spells CASTLDVSYGYTF. Written as DNA, the CDR3 is TGTGCCAGCACCCTAGATGTTTCATATGGCTACACCTTC.